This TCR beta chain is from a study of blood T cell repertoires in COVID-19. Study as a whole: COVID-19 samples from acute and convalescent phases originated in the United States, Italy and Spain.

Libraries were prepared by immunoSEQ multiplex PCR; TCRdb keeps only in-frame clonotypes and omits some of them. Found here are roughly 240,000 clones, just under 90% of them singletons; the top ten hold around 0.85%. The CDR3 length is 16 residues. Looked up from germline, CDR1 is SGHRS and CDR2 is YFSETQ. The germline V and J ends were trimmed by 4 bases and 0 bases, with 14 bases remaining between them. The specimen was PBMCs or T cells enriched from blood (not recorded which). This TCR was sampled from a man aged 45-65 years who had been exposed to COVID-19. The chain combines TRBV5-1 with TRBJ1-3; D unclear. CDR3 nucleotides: TGCGCCAGCAGCGTAGCAGACCCGAGCTCTGGAAACACCATATATTTT. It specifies CASSVADPSSGNTIYF.